The 5 T cell receptor beta chains listed next were all sequenced from one sample in a study of identical twins. Each CDR3 protein is one row after TCRdb ran MiXCR on the 5' RACE reads. This sample has under 900,000 distinct CDR3 sequences, with 15% to 20% found just once. The sample was also linked to a second study, of T cells expressing NK-cell markers.

Specimen: PBMCs. The source of these receptors is a woman between 18 and 30 years old in good health.

In its sample, this clonotype was seen a few times. The chain employs TRBV20-1 and TRBJ2-7; D is possibly TRBD1 or TRBD2 (5 bases each). This CDR3 spans 14 amino acids. V was trimmed by 3 bases and J by 6 bases, leaving 18 bases between them. Germline CDR1 reads DFQATT; CDR2 reads SNEGSKA (reference sequence). The CDR3 DNA reads as TGCAGTGCTAGCTGGACGGTTTCGAGGGGCGAGCAGTACTTC. This translates into CSASWTVSRGEQYF.

V gene TRBV29-1 combines with J gene TRBJ2-1; perhaps TRBD2 as D (6 bases). This CDR3 is 12 amino acids long. The germline V gene encodes CDR1 SQVTM and CDR2 ANQGSEA. Trimming stripped 5 bases from V and 8 bases from J, with 13 bases between. The CDR3: CSVRLAIDEQFF. For the CDR3, the DNA is TGCAGCGTTAGGCTAGCGATTGATGAGCAGTTCTTC.

This clonotype was seen a handful of times. The CDR3 reads CASSLGSLRYTF. CDR3 bases: TGTGCCAGCAGTTTAGGTAGTTTGCGCTACACCTTC. The chain is built from TRBV12-3 or TRBV12-4 and TRBJ1-2; unclear D gene. Trimming removed 1 base from V and 9 bases from J, with 9 bases in between. The CDR3 is 12 amino acids.

This clonotype was picked up a small number of times. This chain connects TRBV13 to TRBJ2-1; possible D gene TRBD2, 6 bases. Trimming pared 4 bases from V and 8 bases from J, leaving 21 bases between. The CDR3 length is 16 residues. Germline loops: CDR1 PRHDT, CDR2 FYEKMQ (reference sequence). This CDR3 is CASSSKRVEKNHEQFF. The CDR3 bases are TGTGCCAGCAGCTCGAAGCGGGTCGAGAAGAACCATGAGCAGTTCTTC.

The chain employs TRBV11-2 and TRBJ1-4, with a tentative D call TRBD1 (5 bases). Germline V gene data show CDR1 as SGHAT and CDR2 as FQNNGV. CDR3 size: 15 residues. The germline V and J ends were trimmed by 5 bases and 8 bases, with 18 bases remaining between them. Here the CDR3 reads CASSPGLPVQEKLFF. The CDR3 DNA reads TGTGCCAGCAGCCCGGGACTCCCTGTTCAGGAAAAACTGTTTTTT. The full variable domain, its missing parts supplied by reference TRBV11-2 and TRBJ1-4, is EAGVAQSPRYKIIEKRQSVAFWCNPISGHATLYWYQQILGQGPKLLIQFQNNGVVDDSQLPKDRFSAERLKGVDSTLKIQPAKLEDSAVYLCASSPGLPVQEKLFFGSGTQLSVL.